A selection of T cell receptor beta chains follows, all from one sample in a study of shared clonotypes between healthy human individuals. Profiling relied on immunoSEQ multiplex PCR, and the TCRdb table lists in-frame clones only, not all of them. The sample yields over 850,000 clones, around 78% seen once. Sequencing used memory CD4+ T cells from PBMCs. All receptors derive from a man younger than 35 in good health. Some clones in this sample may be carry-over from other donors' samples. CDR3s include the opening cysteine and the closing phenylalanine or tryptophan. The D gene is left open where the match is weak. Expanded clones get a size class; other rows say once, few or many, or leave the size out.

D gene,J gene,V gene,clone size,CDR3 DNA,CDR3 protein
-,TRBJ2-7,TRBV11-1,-,TGTGCCTCCGAGGGGGTCGGGACCTACGAGCAGTACTTC,CASEGVGTYEQYF
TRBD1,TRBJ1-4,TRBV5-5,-,TGTGCCAGCAGCCGCGGGACAGCAGAAAAACTGTTTTTT,CASSRGTAEKLFF
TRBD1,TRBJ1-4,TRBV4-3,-,TGCGCCAGCAGCCAGGAGGGACAGGGTTATGAAAAACTGTTTTTT,CASSQEGQGYEKLFF
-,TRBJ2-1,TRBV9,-,TGTGCCAGCAGCGAGACAGGGACTTTTTACAATGAGCAGTTCTTC,CASSETGTFYNEQFF
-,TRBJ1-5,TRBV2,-,TGTGCCAGCGCAGGGGGCAATCAGCCCCAGCATTTT,CASAGGNQPQHF
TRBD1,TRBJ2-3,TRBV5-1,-,TGCGCCAGCAGCCTCTTCGGACAGGGGGCGGCCAGCACAGATACGCAGTATTTT,CASSLFGQGAASTDTQYF
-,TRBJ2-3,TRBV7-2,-,TGTGCCACCAGCTTCCAGATCCCAGATACGCAGTATTTT,CATSFQIPDTQYF
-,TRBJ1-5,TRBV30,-,TGTGCCTGGAGTGCGGGGAGTTTAAAGCCCCAGCATTTT,CAWSAGSLKPQHF
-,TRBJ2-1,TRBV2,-,TGTGCCAGCAGCTTACAGGGCTACAATGAGCAGTTCTTC,CASSLQGYNEQFF
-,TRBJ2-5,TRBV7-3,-,TGTGCCAGCAGCTTAAATAGGGGAGAGACCCAGTACTTC,CASSLNRGETQYF
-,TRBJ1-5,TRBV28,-,TGTGCCAGCAGTTTAGGGTTGGGAAATCAGCCCCAGCATTTT,CASSLGLGNQPQHF
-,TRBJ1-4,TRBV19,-,TGTGCCAGTAGTCGTGCGGGCTCAACTAATGAAAAACTGTTTTTT,CASSRAGSTNEKLFF
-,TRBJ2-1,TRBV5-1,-,TGCGCCAGCAGCCTCGGGGCTCGGGGAGGCGATGAGCAGTTCTTC,CASSLGARGGDEQFF
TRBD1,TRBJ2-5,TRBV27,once,TGTGCCAGCACCCTGGGGACAGGGTCCCAAATTGTCGAAGAGACCCAGTACTTC,CASTLGTGSQIVEETQYF
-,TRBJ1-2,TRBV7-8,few,TGTGCCAGCAGCTTCAGGGCAGGGAATGGCTACACCTTC,CASSFRAGNGYTF
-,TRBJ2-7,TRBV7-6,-,TGTGCCAGCAGCCCCCAGGTTTCGACTACCTCCTACGAGCAGTACTTC,CASSPQVSTTSYEQYF
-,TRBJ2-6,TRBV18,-,TGTGCCAGCTCACCACAAGGGACACCTGGGGCCAACGTCCTGACTTTC,CASSPQGTPGANVLTF
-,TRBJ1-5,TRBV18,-,TGTGCCAGCTCACCGGTCTCCCCTATATTGGGCGGGGGCAATCAGCCCCAGCATTTT,CASSPVSPILGGGNQPQHF
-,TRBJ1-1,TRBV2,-,TGTGCCAGCAACCCCCCGGTGAACACTGAAGCTTTCTTT,CASNPPVNTEAFF
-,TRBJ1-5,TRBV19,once,TGTGCCAGTAGGCCCTCTGACGGTGGTCCCGGACAGCCCCAGCATTTT,CASRPSDGGPGQPQHF
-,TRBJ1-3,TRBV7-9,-,TGTGCCAGCAGCTTAGGTCTCAGGCTCTCTGGAAACACCATATATTTT,CASSLGLRLSGNTIYF
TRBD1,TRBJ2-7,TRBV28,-,TGTGCCAGCTCCATAGGGACAGGGTTACACGAGCAGTACTTC,CASSIGTGLHEQYF
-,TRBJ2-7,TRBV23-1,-,TGCGCCAGCAGTCATCTAGACCCCGAGCAGTACTTC,CASSHLDPEQYF
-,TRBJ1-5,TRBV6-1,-,TGTGCCAGCAGTGAACGGGGATTGGTTCAGCCCCAGCATTTT,CASSERGLVQPQHF